The source of this T cell receptor (beta chain) is a study of human T cells and chemical hapten exposure. Regarding time point: patch test 3, about 24 weeks after DPC sensitization. Regarding treatment: therapeutic diphenylcyclopropenone sensitization with weekly scalp DPC. Study results and limitations: DPC sensitization left the count of TCRs above 1 in 1000 unchanged.

The CDR3 covers 17 residues. V was clipped by 0 bases and J by 0 bases, with 13 bases between them. Germline loops: CDR1 ENHRY, CDR2 SYGVKD. In regard to this clonotype: Its cognate antigen is unknown.

TCRdb used MiXCR to reprocess the RACE reads, holding one entry per CDR3 protein. The table includes 80,000 to 100,000 distinct CDR3 sequences, 9.5% to 13% detected once. Sequencing used whole blood, obtained in connection with sensitization to the hapten diphenylcyclopropenone (DPC). The V and J genes are TRBV10-3 and TRBJ2-3; D is ambiguous. The TCR was taken from a woman aged 25 to 45 with alopecia areata. Some clones in this sample may be carry-over from other donors' samples. CDR3 DNA: TGTGCCATCAGTGAGTCGAATAAACTCCCTAGCACAGATACGCAGTATTTT. This encodes CAISESNKLPSTDTQYF.